Below, 25 T cell receptor beta chains from the same sample are listed, as sequenced in a study of identical twins. TCRdb reprocessed the 5' RACE reads with MiXCR, giving one entry per CDR3 protein. The table has around 1.7 million distinct CDR3 sequences, about 31% seen once. The specimen sequenced was cord blood. The receptor set was obtained from a newborn girl in good health.

This clonotype was counted between two and nine times. The genes are TRBV27 and TRBJ1-2, with D tentatively TRBD1 (6 bases). V was cut by 7 bases and J by 0 bases, with 18 bases left in between. From germline, CDR1 is MNHEY and CDR2 SMNVEV (reference sequence). The CDR3 runs to 16 residues. The CDR3 DNA reads as TGTGCCAGCACCCCATTGCGACAGGTAGCTAACTATGGCTACACCTTC. It codes for CASTPLRQVANYGYTF.

J is TRBJ2-5 and V is TRBV24-1, with TRBD1 as a possible D gene (8 bases). Germline V gene data show CDR1 as KGHDR and CDR2 as SFDVKD. Trimming removed 0 bases at V and 4 bases at J, with 11 bases between. The CDR3 runs 15 residues. CDR3 DNA: TGTGCCACCAGTGATTTGACAGGGGGGGGAGAGACCCAGTACTTC. Its protein is CATSDLTGGGETQYF.

The chain links TRBV5-6 to TRBJ2-3; no clear D gene. V lost 1 base, J lost 0 bases, and 9 bases lay in between. The CDR3 is 15 amino acids. Germline CDR1 is SGHDT and CDR2 is YYEEEE. The CDR3 spells CASSLPETSTDTQYF. As DNA, the CDR3 is TGTGCCAGCAGCTTGCCGGAAACTAGCACAGATACGCAGTATTTT.

The chain employs TRBV30 and TRBJ1-2; D not resolved. This CDR3 contains 15 residues. Germline CDR1 GTSNPN, CDR2 SVGIG (reference sequence). V gave up 0 bases and J gave up 2 bases, with 13 bases separating them. CDR3 in DNA: TGTGCCTGGAGTGTACTCAGCCTCTCGAACTATGGCTACACCTTC. Its protein product is CAWSVLSLSNYGYTF. Drawing the rest from reference TRBV30 and TRBJ1-2, the complete variable domain is SQTIHQWPATLVQPVGSPLSLECTVEGTSNPNLYWYRQAAGRGLQLLFYSVGIGQISSEVPQNLSASRPQDRQFILSSKKLLLSDSGFYLCAWSVLSLSNYGYTFGSGTRLTVV.

This clonotype has a handful of counts. Written as DNA, the CDR3 is TGTGCCAGCAGCCTTAGTGTCAGGGCGAGGAATGAGCAGTTCTTC. Amino acid sequence: CASSLSVRARNEQFF. The V gene is TRBV11-2, the J gene TRBJ2-1; a weak D match, TRBD1 (5 bases). This CDR3 has 15 residues. Germline assignment: CDR1 SGHAT and CDR2 FQNNGV. Trimming took 5 bases from V and 7 from J, leaving 18 bases between them.

On this clonotype: One end of the junction is discordant with germline, which a read error may explain. The chain uses TRBV12-3 or TRBV12-4 and TRBJ2-7, with TRBD1 as a possible D gene (6 bases). This CDR3 comprises 13 residues. CDR3 nucleotides: TGTGTCAGCAGTAAGAGACAGGTCAACGAGCGGTACTTC. Translated, it gives CVSSKRQVNERYF.

This clonotype has a handful of counts. The junction departs from germline at one end; a sequencing error may be responsible. This chain joins TRBV7-7 and TRBJ2-2; 10 bases match TRBD2. This CDR3 is 16 amino acids long. Germline V CDR1 and CDR2: SSHAT, FNYEAQ (reference sequence). CDR3 residues: CASSRQREGNTGELFF. Here the CDR3 DNA reads TGTGCTAGCAGCCGTCAGCGGGAGGGGAACACCGGGGAGCTGTTTTTT.

This clonotype has only a few counts. The chain is built from TRBV12-3 or TRBV12-4 and TRBJ2-1, with 9 bases that match TRBD1. V lost 4 bases and J lost 9; bases outside the gene matches: 1. The CDR3 covers 12 residues. Here the CDR3 reads CASSWTGVEQFF. The CDR3 nucleotides are TGTGCCAGCAGTTGGACAGGGGTTGAGCAGTTCTTC.

In this sample, this clonotype turned up a few times. This sequence joins TRBV9 and TRBJ2-1, with 9 bases identical to TRBD1. CDR1 is SGDLS, CDR2 YYNGEE, per germline. V lost 2 bases to trimming and J lost 5 bases; unmatched junction nucleotides: 5. The length of the CDR3 is 15 residues. Here the CDR3 DNA reads TGTGCCAGCAGCGTCCCAGGGACAGGGAACAATGAGCAGTTCTTC. Translating it yields CASSVPGTGNNEQFF.

This clonotype has a handful of counts. V and J are TRBV20-1 and TRBJ1-1, with D tentatively TRBD1 (5 bases). V gave up 3 bases and J gave up 10 bases, with 9 bases separating them. CDR1 is DFQATT and CDR2 is SNEGSKA in the germline V gene (reference sequence). This CDR3 has 10 amino acids. As DNA, the CDR3 is TGCAGTGCTAGTCACAGGAGAGCTTTCTTT. Translated, it gives CSASHRRAFF.

This clonotype was found a few times. The genes are TRBV21-1 and TRBJ1-4. TRBV21-1 is a pseudogene locus. The CDR3 sequence is 16 residues long. DNA for the CDR3: TGTGCCAGCAGCAAAGAGCGACGGCCACCTAATGAAAAACTGTTTTTT. It encodes CASSKERRPPNEKLFF.

The CDR3, as DNA: TGTGCCAGCAGCTTATGGGGACTAGGTGGGAATGAGCAGTTCTTC. This gives the protein CASSLWGLGGNEQFF. The rearrangement joins TRBV7-9 to TRBJ2-1; 8 bases are shared with TRBD2. The V gene's germline CDR1 is SEHNR and CDR2 FQNEAQ (reference sequence). The CDR3 has 15 amino acids. The trim removed 2 bases at V and 7 bases at J, leaving 7 bases unmatched.

This clonotype was detected only a few times. The chain recombines TRBV27 with TRBJ1-2, with TRBD1 matching 7 bases. The CDR3 is made up of 14 amino acids. The V segment lost 6 bases and the J segment 2 bases; nucleotides outside the gene matches: 6. The germline V gene encodes CDR1 MNHEY and CDR2 SMNVEV (reference sequence). CDR3: CASRTGEANYGYTF. CDR3 in DNA: TGTGCCAGCAGAACAGGGGAGGCCAACTATGGCTACACCTTC.

The V and J genes are TRBV3-1 and TRBJ2-3; 9 bases are a match to TRBD2. J was trimmed by 0 bases and V by 1 base; bases with no gene match: 8. CDR3 size: 18 residues. Germline values: CDR1 LGHDT, CDR2 YNNKEL (reference sequence). The CDR3 DNA is TGTGCCAGCAGCCAAGGCCTACTAGCGGGCTCTAGCACAGATACGCAGTATTTT. Its translation is CASSQGLLAGSSTDTQYF.

The gene calls are TRBV5-1 and TRBJ1-4, with a tentative D call TRBD1 (5 bases). Trimming removed 4 bases at V and 0 bases at J, with 10 bases between. The CDR3 totals 15 residues. Germline values: CDR1 SGHRS, CDR2 YFSETQ. CDR3 in DNA: TGCGCCAGCAGCCCGATGACAGCAACTAATGAAAAACTGTTTTTT. It translates to CASSPMTATNEKLFF.

This chain uses TRBV19 with TRBJ2-5, with 10 bases matching TRBD2. V trimming: 5 bases; J trimming: 11 bases; junction bases outside the gene matches: 11. The CDR3 is 14 amino acids. Germline V lookup: CDR1 LNHDA, CDR2 SQIVND (reference sequence). CDR3 DNA sequence: TGTGCCAGTAGTCTGGGACTAGCGAGGCCTGAGCAGTACTTC. Amino acid sequence: CASSLGLARPEQYF.

This clonotype was seen once. The chain has TRBV30 and TRBJ1-1; 9 positions match TRBD1. This CDR3 region has 14 residues. Per germline, CDR1 GTSNPN and CDR2 SVGIG (reference sequence). The ends lost 7 bases at V and 1 base at J; junction bases unmatched: 7. The CDR3 region is CAFTRDRENTEAFF. CDR3 coding DNA: TGTGCCTTCACCAGGGACAGGGAGAACACTGAAGCTTTCTTT.

This chain connects TRBV20-1 to TRBJ2-7; either TRBD1 or TRBD2 may fit D (5 bases each). V was cut by 1 base and J by 9 bases, with 10 bases left in between. The CDR3 is made up of 11 amino acids. Germline CDR1 reads DFQATT; CDR2 reads SNEGSKA (reference sequence). CDR3 DNA sequence: TGCAGTGCTAGAGGGGACCCTAGGCAGTACTTC. It encodes CSARGDPRQYF.

The chain uses TRBV28 and TRBJ2-5, with TRBD2 matching 14 bases. CDR3 size: 16 residues. V shed 6 bases, J shed 11 bases, and the junction held 14 bases outside the gene matches. Germline V gene sequence: CDR1 MDHEN, CDR2 SYDVKM. The CDR3 DNA follows: TGTGCCAGCAGCCTAGGCGGACTAGCGGGAGGAGATGAGCAGTACTTC. This encodes CASSLGGLAGGDEQYF.

This chain joins TRBV14 and TRBJ2-1; 7 bases align to TRBD2. Germline CDR1 is SGHDN and CDR2 is FVKESK. This CDR3 region has 16 residues. J was trimmed by 0 bases and V by 5 bases; bases with no gene match: 7. CDR3: CASSKGPGGSYNEQFF. CDR3 coding DNA: TGTGCCAGCAGCAAGGGTCCGGGGGGCTCCTACAATGAGCAGTTCTTC.

This clonotype was seen more than once but under ten times. This chain joins TRBV18 and TRBJ1-6; D not resolved. Germline CDR1 reads KGHSH; CDR2 reads LQKENI. CDR3 size: 13 residues. Trimming took 5 bases from V and 5 from J, leaving 7 bases between them. The CDR3 region is CASSNGNNSPLHF. Written as DNA, the CDR3 is TGTGCCAGCTCAAACGGCAATAATTCACCCCTCCACTTT.

This clonotype was seen at least ten times. V gene TRBV20-1 combines with J gene TRBJ2-3; D gene unclear. The CDR3 contains 13 residues. The germline V and J ends were trimmed by 1 base and 6 bases, with 11 bases remaining between them. Germline V gene lookup returns CDR1 DFQATT and CDR2 SNEGSKA (reference sequence). The DNA for the CDR3 is TGCAGTGCTAGAGTCTTTGCTGCCGATACGCAGTATTTT. It encodes CSARVFAADTQYF.

V usage is TRBV24-1 and J usage is TRBJ1-2; possibly TRBD1 for D (6 bases). Germline CDR1 is KGHDR and CDR2 is SFDVKD. The CDR3 has 14 residues. V was clipped by 9 bases and J by 4 bases, with 17 bases between them. CDR3 protein: CATQATTGFYGYTF. In nucleotides, the CDR3 is TGTGCCACCCAGGCGACGACAGGTTTCTATGGCTACACCTTC.

This clonotype was seen more than once but under ten times. The CDR3 sequence is CASSQGQPPNTGELFF. The CDR3 DNA follows: TGTGCCAGCAGCCAAGGACAGCCTCCGAACACCGGGGAGCTGTTTTTT. The chain joins TRBV4-2 to TRBJ2-2; D may be TRBD1 (5 bases). With 1 base removed from V and 0 bases from J, the gap between germline ends came to 9 bases. The CDR3 sequence is 16 residues long. CDR1 is LGHNA, CDR2 YNFKEQ, per germline.

In this sample, this clonotype turned up many times. The V and J genes are TRBV11-2 and TRBJ1-2; perhaps TRBD1 as D (6 bases). This CDR3 is 16 amino acids long. Between the trimmed V and J ends, which lost 5 bases and 2 bases, there was a span of 18 bases. Germline CDR1 reads SGHAT; CDR2 reads FQNNGV. Here the CDR3 reads CASSPWATGSNYGYTF. CDR3 nucleotide sequence: TGTGCCAGCAGCCCCTGGGCTACAGGGTCCAACTATGGCTACACCTTC.